The next 30 T cell receptor beta chains were all read from a single sample in a study of cytomegalovirus exposure and HLA in healthy donors. Vbeta (60) and Jbeta (13) primers were used in the PCR. Repertoires were generated with immunoSEQ multiplex PCR, while TCRdb's copy carries only in-frame clones and drops some. The data hold around 150,000 clones, with approximately 72% observed a single time. Sequencing was performed on PBMCs. The source is a female donor in good health and CMV-seronegative.

This rearrangement joins TRBV9 to TRBJ2-7; 9 nucleotides line up with TRBD1. The CDR3 spans 14 residues. Germline assignment: CDR1 SGDLS and CDR2 YYNGEE. With V trimmed by 4 bases and J by 5 bases, 7 bases remained unmatched. The CDR3 region is CASSIDRGYDEQYF. DNA for the CDR3: TGTGCCAGCAGCATTGACAGGGGGTACGACGAGCAGTACTTC. The entire variable domain, with the rest obtained from reference TRBV9 and TRBJ2-7, is as follows: DSGVTQTPKHLITATGQRVTLRCSPRSGDLSVYWYQQSLDQGLQFLIQYYNGEERAKGNILERFSAQQFPDLHSELNLSSLELGDSALYFCASSIDRGYDEQYFGPGTRLTVT.

The chain combines TRBV15 with TRBJ1-1, with a possible D match to TRBD1 (6 bases). CDR1 LNHNV and CDR2 YYDKDF come from the germline V gene (reference sequence). The CDR3 consists of 14 residues. Trimming removed 8 bases from V and 0 bases from J, with 13 bases in between. The CDR3 DNA sequence: TGTGCCACCCGGGCAGGGGTCATGAACACTGAAGCTTTCTTT. This sequence encodes CATRAGVMNTEAFF.

J is TRBJ1-4 and V is TRBV27, with TRBD1 as a possible D gene (5 bases). V was shortened by 0 bases and J by 8 bases, with 13 bases between the two germline ends. CDR3 length: 15 amino acids. The germline CDR1 and CDR2 sequences are MNHEY and SMNVEV (reference sequence). CDR3 sequence (DNA): TGTGCCAGCAGTTTATCGTCAGGGCGAAGGGAAAAACTGTTTTTT. Its protein is CASSLSSGRREKLFF.

CDR3 amino acids: CASSSAERKLSYNEQFF. In nucleotides, the CDR3 is TGTGCCAGCAGCTCTGCTGAGCGCAAACTCTCCTACAATGAGCAGTTCTTC. V and J are TRBV7-9 and TRBJ2-1; D not resolved. The CDR3 loop spans 17 amino acids. The V gene lost 4 bases and the J gene lost 0 bases, with 16 bases spanning the gap. Germline CDR1 is SEHNR and CDR2 is FQNEAQ (reference sequence).

This chain links TRBV10-1 with TRBJ2-2, with a weak D call TRBD1 (7 bases). Germline CDR1 and CDR2: WNHNN and SYGVQD (reference sequence). The length of the CDR3 is 17 residues. The V gene lost 4 bases and the J gene lost 4 bases, with 19 bases spanning the gap. For the CDR3, the DNA is TGCGCCAGCAGTGGGGGGGAAGGACAGGTTCGCACCGGGGAGCTGTTTTTT. Translation gives CASSGGEGQVRTGELFF.

This rearrangement joins TRBV7-8 to TRBJ1-2; 8 bases match TRBD1. CDR3 size: 17 residues. V lost 1 base and J lost 2; bases outside the gene matches: 9. CDR1 and CDR2 from the germline V gene are SGHVS and FQNEAQ. CDR3 residues: CASSLVIRQGKNYGYTF. Written as DNA, the CDR3 is TGTGCCAGCAGCTTAGTTATCAGACAGGGGAAAAACTATGGCTACACCTTC.

The chain is built from TRBV10-2 and TRBJ1-3; tentative D call: TRBD1 (5 bases). CDR3 length: 17 amino acids. Trimming removed 2 bases at V and 4 bases at J, with 18 bases between. Germline V CDR1 and CDR2: WSHSY, SAAADI. The DNA for the CDR3 is TGCGCCAGCAGTGAGCAGGGTGTAGGCTTATTCGGAAACACCATATATTTT. Translation: CASSEQGVGLFGNTIYF.

CDR3 in amino acids: CASSKGQGTGPSTDTQYF. The CDR3 coding sequence is TGTGCCAGCAGCAAAGGGCAGGGCACAGGACCCAGCACAGATACGCAGTATTTT. The genes are TRBV21-1 and TRBJ2-3; TRBD1 was called by the table and not checked on the DNA. TRBV21-1 corresponds to a pseudogene. The CDR3 consists of 18 residues.

CDR3 DNA sequence: TGCAGCGTCCTGGCGGGGGCGACCCAGTACTTC. Its translation is CSVLAGATQYF. The genes are TRBV29-1 and TRBJ2-5; TRBD2 might be the D (7 bases). CDR1 SQVTM and CDR2 ANQGSEA come from the germline V gene. The CDR3 is 11 amino acids. Trimming took 6 bases from V and 7 from J, leaving 12 bases between them.

This chain joins TRBV9 and TRBJ1-1; 10 bases line up with TRBD1. This CDR3 region has 16 residues. Germline V gene data show CDR1 as SGDLS and CDR2 as YYNGEE. With 4 bases clipped from V and 7 bases from J, the junction kept 13 bases outside the gene matches. In DNA, the CDR3 is TGTGCCAGCAGCAGAGACAGGGGGCGCGCCCTGGTTGAAGCTTTCTTT. Translating it yields CASSRDRGRALVEAFF. Full variable domain (missing parts from reference TRBV9 and TRBJ1-1): DSGVTQTPKHLITATGQRVTLRCSPRSGDLSVYWYQQSLDQGLQFLIQYYNGEERAKGNILERFSAQQFPDLHSELNLSSLELGDSALYFCASSRDRGRALVEAFFGQGTRLTVV.

The V and J genes are TRBV9 and TRBJ2-1; 7 nucleotides align to TRBD1. This CDR3 comprises 15 residues. The trim removed 3 bases at V and 2 bases at J, leaving 5 bases unmatched. Per the germline V gene, CDR1 is SGDLS and CDR2 is YYNGEE. The CDR3 protein is CASSEGQQPYNEQFF. In DNA form, the CDR3 reads TGTGCCAGCAGCGAGGGACAGCAACCCTACAATGAGCAGTTCTTC.

This clone was seen more than once but under ten times. CDR3 loop: CASSIERGQPQHF. DNA for the CDR3: TGTGCCAGTAGTATTGAACGAGGGCAGCCCCAGCATTTT. The rearrangement joins TRBV19 to TRBJ1-5; D unclear. The ends were cut back, 3 bases at V and 7 bases at J, with 10 bases in the middle. This CDR3 region has 13 residues. Germline CDR1 LNHDA, CDR2 SQIVND (reference sequence).

This rearrangement joins TRBV29-1 to TRBJ1-2; 10 positions agree with TRBD1. The CDR3 has 15 amino acids. Germline-derived CDR1 and CDR2 are SQVTM and ANQGSEA. V gave up 1 base and J gave up 5 bases; unmatched junction bases: 7. CDR3 in DNA: TGCAGCGTTGAAGCAAGTGGGACAGGGGCGTATGGCTACACCTTC. Its translation is CSVEASGTGAYGYTF.

This rearrangement joins TRBV5-1 to TRBJ2-5; TRBD2 might be the D (5 bases). Germline values: CDR1 SGHRS, CDR2 YFSETQ. V was shortened by 6 bases and J by 1 base, with 10 bases between the two germline ends. This CDR3 comprises 13 residues. The CDR3 region is CASTPGSQETQYF. CDR3 DNA: TGCGCCAGCACGCCGGGATCCCAAGAGACCCAGTACTTC. The variable domain in full, completed from reference TRBV5-1 and TRBJ2-5, reads KAGVTQTPRYLIKTRGQQVTLSCSPISGHRSVSWYQQTPGQGLQFLFEYFSETQRNKGNFPGRFSGRQFSNSRSEMNVSTLELGDSALYLCASTPGSQETQYFGPGTRLLVL.

The chain joins TRBV5-1 to TRBJ2-7; D may be TRBD1 (5 bases). CDR3 length: 14 amino acids. V was trimmed by 0 bases and J by 0 bases, leaving 7 bases between them. Germline values: CDR1 SGHRS, CDR2 YFSETQ. DNA of the CDR3: TGCGCCAGCAGCTTGGGCAGGGCCTCCTACGAGCAGTACTTC. This encodes CASSLGRASYEQYF.

With respect to this clone: The same CDR3 arises from other DNA sequences in this sample as well. Written as DNA, the CDR3 is TGCGCCAGCAGCTTACGACAGGGGAACACTGAAGCTTTCTTT. Protein product: CASSLRQGNTEAFF. The V gene is TRBV5-1, the J gene TRBJ1-1, with 7 bases identical to TRBD1. With V trimmed by 2 bases and J by 1 base, 2 bases remained unmatched. The CDR3 is made up of 14 amino acids. CDR1 SGHRS and CDR2 YFSETQ come from the germline V gene.

V usage is TRBV27 and J usage is TRBJ2-3; TRBD2 agrees at 8 bases. Trimming at V came to 6 bases and at J to 3 bases, leaving 14 bases not matched to a gene. Germline-derived CDR1 and CDR2 are MNHEY and SMNVEV (reference sequence). This CDR3 comprises 17 residues. For the CDR3, the DNA is TGTGCCAGCAGGGAGCGTGCGGGGGGCCTTATGACAGATACGCAGTATTTT. Protein product: CASRERAGGLMTDTQYF.

The rearrangement uses TRBV4-2 and TRBJ1-2, with D possibly TRBD1 on 6 matching bases. There are 14 residues in the CDR3. CDR1 LGHNA and CDR2 YNFKEQ come from the germline V gene. The V gene lost 4 bases and the J gene lost 7 bases, with 16 bases spanning the gap. The CDR3 DNA sequence: TGTGCCAGCAGCCTCCAGGGGCAAGGCTCTGGCTACACCTTC. This encodes CASSLQGQGSGYTF.

The chain employs TRBV12-2 and TRBJ1-5; no check of the table's D call, TRBD1, against the DNA was made. TRBV12-2 is labeled a pseudogene. The CDR3 has 15 residues. CDR3 amino acids: CASFPPGLRNQPQHF. CDR3 coding DNA: TGTGCAAGTTTCCCCCCAGGGCTTCGCAATCAGCCCCAGCATTTT.

This sequence joins TRBV6-6 and TRBJ2-3, with 12 nucleotides matching TRBD2. The germline V gene has CDR1 MNHNY and CDR2 SVGAGI (reference sequence). The CDR3 runs to 14 residues. J was trimmed by 2 bases and V by 10 bases; bases with no gene match: 4. DNA of the CDR3: TGTGCCAACGGGACTAGCGGGTCCACAGATACGCAGTATTTT. It translates to CANGTSGSTDTQYF.

The chain has TRBV5-1 and TRBJ2-1; D is undetermined. This CDR3 is built from 13 residues. CDR1 is SGHRS, CDR2 YFSETQ, per germline. V lost 1 base, J lost 6 bases, and 8 bases lay in between. The CDR3 protein is CASSLPSANEQFF. The CDR3 nucleotides read TGCGCCAGCAGCTTGCCCAGCGCCAATGAGCAGTTCTTC.

This chain joins TRBV7-3 and TRBJ2-5, with D maybe TRBD1 (6 bases). The V end was cut by 1 base, the J end by 3 bases, with 15 bases between. The CDR3 runs to 16 residues. Per the germline V gene, CDR1 is SGHTA and CDR2 is FQGTGA. The CDR3 DNA is TGTGCCAGCAGCTTAATAGGGCCAGGGGCGGAAGAGACCCAGTACTTC. Residues: CASSLIGPGAEETQYF.

This clone was detected once. The CDR3 DNA is TGTGCCAGCAGCTTGAACAGGGGGGTAAACACCGGGGAGCTGTTTTTT. It translates to CASSLNRGVNTGELFF. V gene TRBV5-4 combines with J gene TRBJ2-2; the match to TRBD1 covers 8 bases. The germline gives CDR1 SGHNT, CDR2 YYREEE (reference sequence). There are 16 residues in the CDR3. J gave up 2 bases and V 1 base, and 4 bases lay outside the gene matches.

As concerns this clone: Other DNA sequences in the same sample also yield this CDR3. The V and J genes are TRBV11-2 and TRBJ1-2; TRBD1 is a possible D gene (6 bases). V shed 0 bases and J shed 5 bases, with 10 bases lying between them. The CDR3 consists of 14 residues. The germline gives CDR1 SGHAT, CDR2 FQNNGV. The CDR3 coding sequence is TGTGCCAGCAGCTTAGACAGGGGTGGATATGGCTACACCTTC. This encodes CASSLDRGGYGYTF.

The chain recombines TRBV6-1 with TRBJ1-2; D is possibly TRBD1 (5 bases). In germline, CDR1 is MNHNS, CDR2 SASEGT. The CDR3 contains 13 residues. Between the trimmed V and J ends, which lost 7 bases and 7 bases, there was a span of 16 bases. The CDR3 region is CASIEWGGGGYTF. DNA of the CDR3: TGTGCCAGCATCGAGTGGGGGGGAGGTGGCTACACCTTC.

Regarding this clone: Within the sample, other DNA sequences also encode this same CDR3. The V call is TRBV9, the J call TRBJ2-2; D may be TRBD1 (5 bases). This CDR3 comprises 15 residues. Trimming stripped 0 bases from V and 4 bases from J, with 10 bases between. The germline V gene encodes CDR1 SGDLS and CDR2 YYNGEE. CDR3 in amino acids: CASSVGGRATGELFF. The CDR3 coding sequence is TGTGCCAGCAGCGTAGGGGGCAGGGCCACCGGGGAGCTGTTTTTT.

The chain employs TRBV13 and TRBJ1-2; D remains unclear. Trimming pared 2 bases from V and 10 bases from J, leaving 14 bases between. Germline loops: CDR1 PRHDT, CDR2 FYEKMQ (reference sequence). The CDR3 extends over 13 amino acids. The CDR3 DNA sequence: TGTGCCAGCAGCTTAAACGGGGAAAGGGACTACACCTTC. Its translation is CASSLNGERDYTF.

The chain carries TRBV5-1 and TRBJ1-5, with D perhaps TRBD1 (5 bases). Trimming cost V 2 bases and J 7 bases, with 10 bases left between them. The germline CDR1 and CDR2 sequences are SGHRS and YFSETQ. CDR3 length equals 13 residues. CDR3 coding DNA: TGCGCCAGCAGCTTTACAGGAGAGCAGCCCCAGCATTTT. Protein sequence: CASSFTGEQPQHF.

The rearrangement links TRBV7-8 to TRBJ1-1, with D possibly matching TRBD1 (6 bases). The germline V gene has CDR1 SGHVS and CDR2 FQNEAQ. The V gene lost 3 bases and the J gene lost 3 bases, with 14 bases spanning the gap. This CDR3 contains 15 residues. CDR3 protein: CASSFYREGDTEAFF. Written as DNA, the CDR3 is TGTGCCAGCAGCTTTTACAGGGAAGGGGACACTGAAGCTTTCTTT.

The chain uses TRBV19 and TRBJ1-5, with TRBD1 matching over 10 bases. CDR1 and CDR2 from the germline V gene are LNHDA and SQIVND (reference sequence). V was pared by 6 bases and J by 0 bases, with 17 bases of the junction left unmatched. The length of the CDR3 is 20 residues. The CDR3 here is CASRRYGETGGSYSNQPQHF. CDR3 DNA: TGTGCCAGTAGGAGGTACGGTGAGACAGGGGGCTCGTATAGCAATCAGCCCCAGCATTTT.